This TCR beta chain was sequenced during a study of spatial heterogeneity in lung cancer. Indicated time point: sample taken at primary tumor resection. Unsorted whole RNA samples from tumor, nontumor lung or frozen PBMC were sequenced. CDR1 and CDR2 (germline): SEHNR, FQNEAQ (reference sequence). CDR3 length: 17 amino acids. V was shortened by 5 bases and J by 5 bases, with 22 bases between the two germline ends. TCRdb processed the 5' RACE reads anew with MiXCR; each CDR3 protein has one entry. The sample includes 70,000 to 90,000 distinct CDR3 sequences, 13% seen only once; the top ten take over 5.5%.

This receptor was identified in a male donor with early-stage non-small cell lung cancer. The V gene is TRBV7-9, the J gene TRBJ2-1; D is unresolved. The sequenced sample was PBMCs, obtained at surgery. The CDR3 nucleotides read TGTGCCAGCAGCCCTTCTCGGCGGATAGTGTTGGACAATGAGCAGTTCTTC. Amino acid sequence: CASSPSRRIVLDNEQFF.